These 9 T cell receptor beta chains share one sample of origin, sequenced in a study of T-cell memory formation after mild COVID-19. A single record per CDR3 protein comes from TCRdb applying MiXCR to the 5' RACE reads. The repertoire holds about 14,000 distinct CDR3 sequences, with around 15% as singletons. The sequencing sample was made of PBMCs or a T cell subset sorted from them (not recorded which). These receptors were taken from a man younger than 35 who had mild COVID-19 (a few samples of this study predate the infection). Cell type and time point are not known.

This clonotype was recorded many times. The V and J genes are TRBV27 and TRBJ2-7; a weak D match, TRBD2 (5 bases). This CDR3 spans 14 amino acids. Trimming cost V 7 bases and J 0 bases, with 13 bases left between them. CDR1 is MNHEY and CDR2 is SMNVEV in the germline V gene (reference sequence). The CDR3 here is CASKDFSASYEQYF. CDR3 in DNA: TGTGCCAGCAAGGACTTCTCCGCCTCCTACGAGCAGTACTTC.

In its sample, this clonotype was seen a few times. The chain couples TRBV20-1 to TRBJ2-3; the D is unclear. Germline CDR1 is DFQATT and CDR2 is SNEGSKA (reference sequence). The CDR3 is made up of 13 amino acids. In nucleotides, the CDR3 is TGCCTCGTGCCCTTTATCGGTGCAGATACGCAGTATTTT. It encodes CLVPFIGADTQYF.

This clonotype showed up many times. V and J are TRBV6-2 or TRBV6-3 and TRBJ2-7, with D hard to call. Per the germline V gene, CDR1 is MNHEY and CDR2 is SVGEGT. CDR3 length: 16 amino acids. V gave up 0 bases and J gave up 3 bases, with 15 bases separating them. CDR3 protein: CASSYSRVDRYYEQYV. The CDR3 DNA is TGTGCCAGCAGTTACTCGAGAGTGGACCGATACTACGAGCAGTACGTC.

This clonotype was seen a handful of times. This rearrangement joins TRBV7-3 to TRBJ2-3; D is unresolved. The CDR3 runs 15 residues. Germline V gives CDR1 SGHTA, CDR2 FQGTGA. The germline V and J ends were trimmed by 2 bases and 3 bases, with 12 bases remaining between them. Here the CDR3 DNA reads TGTGCCAGCAGCTTAGGGGTGTCAGGTACAGATACGCAGTATTTT. Its protein is CASSLGVSGTDTQYF. The full variable domain, its missing parts supplied by reference TRBV7-3 and TRBJ2-3, is GAGVSQTPSNKVTEKGKYVELRCDPISGHTALYWYRQSLGQGPEFLIYFQGTGAADDSGLPNDRFFAVRPEGSVSTLKIQRTERGDSAVYLCASSLGVSGTDTQYFGPGTRLTVL.

This clonotype was observed many times. J is TRBJ2-3 and V is TRBV3-1; 9 bases align to TRBD1. Germline-derived CDR1 and CDR2 are LGHDT and YNNKEL (reference sequence). There are 15 residues in the CDR3. Trimming at V came to 3 bases and at J to 1 base, leaving 2 bases not matched to a gene. The CDR3 loop reads CASSHRTGGTDTQYF. As DNA, the CDR3 is TGTGCCAGCAGCCATCGGACAGGGGGCACAGATACGCAGTATTTT.

This clonotype was seen repeatedly, ten times or more. The chain is built from TRBV7-9 and TRBJ2-7, with TRBD1 matching over 8 bases. The V gene's germline CDR1 is SEHNR and CDR2 FQNEAQ (reference sequence). Trimming removed 1 base from V and 2 bases from J; junction bases left unmatched: 4. The CDR3 covers 15 residues. The CDR3 nucleotides are TGTGCCAGCAGCTTAGTGCCGACAGGGGCCTACGAGCAGTACTTC. It yields the protein CASSLVPTGAYEQYF.

This rearrangement joins TRBV18 to TRBJ1-5; possible D gene TRBD1, 5 bases. Per the germline V gene, CDR1 is KGHSH and CDR2 is LQKENI. The CDR3 runs to 15 residues. Trimming stripped 3 bases from V and 0 bases from J, with 9 bases between. As DNA, the CDR3 is TGTGCCAGCTCACCCTCGGGGCCTAGCAATCAGCCCCAGCATTTT. This sequence encodes CASSPSGPSNQPQHF.

Ten or more counts support this clonotype. The chain is built from TRBV7-9 and TRBJ1-5; 7 bases map to TRBD1. CDR3 size: 14 residues. V was clipped by 3 bases and J by 6 bases; unmatched bases: 5. Germline V lookup: CDR1 SEHNR, CDR2 FQNEAQ (reference sequence). The CDR3 region has the DNA TGTGCCAGCAGCTTGGCAGGGGGAAGTCAGCCCCAGCATTTT. Its translation is CASSLAGGSQPQHF.

This clonotype occurred many times. The chain has TRBV11-2 and TRBJ2-1; 10 bases fit TRBD2. Per germline, CDR1 SGHAT and CDR2 FQNNGV. The junction had 16 bases not matched to a gene; V was cut back by 5 bases and J by 0 bases. This CDR3 is built from 20 residues. Here the CDR3 DNA reads TGTGCCAGCAGCCTCGGATGGCTAGCGGGAGCTCAGGGCTCCTACAATGAGCAGTTCTTC. Encoded protein: CASSLGWLAGAQGSYNEQFF.